These 2 T cell receptor beta chains were all obtained from the same sample, sequenced in a study of T cells expressing NK-cell markers. TCRdb processed the 5' RACE reads again and assigns one entry to each CDR3 protein, with no DNA. With some 410,000 distinct CDR3 sequences in the sample, the ten largest clones hold approximately 6.8%. Material: blood T cells: a sorted CD56 or NKG2C T cell subset, CD4+ or CD8+ T cells, or bulk PBMC T cells (not recorded which). These receptors were collected from a woman between 18 and 70 years old in good health.

This sequence joins TRBV29-1 and TRBJ1-2. CDR1 is SQVTM, CDR2 ANQGSEA, per germline. CDR3 size: 15 residues. The CDR3 spells CSVEDLAGSNYGYTF.

This sequence joins TRBV7-9 and TRBJ2-7; the TCRdb D gene call, TRBD1, has no DNA to confirm it. The germline V gene encodes CDR1 SEHNR and CDR2 FQNEAQ (reference sequence). The length of the CDR3 is 15 residues. The CDR3 protein is CASSYLSGQGGEQYF.